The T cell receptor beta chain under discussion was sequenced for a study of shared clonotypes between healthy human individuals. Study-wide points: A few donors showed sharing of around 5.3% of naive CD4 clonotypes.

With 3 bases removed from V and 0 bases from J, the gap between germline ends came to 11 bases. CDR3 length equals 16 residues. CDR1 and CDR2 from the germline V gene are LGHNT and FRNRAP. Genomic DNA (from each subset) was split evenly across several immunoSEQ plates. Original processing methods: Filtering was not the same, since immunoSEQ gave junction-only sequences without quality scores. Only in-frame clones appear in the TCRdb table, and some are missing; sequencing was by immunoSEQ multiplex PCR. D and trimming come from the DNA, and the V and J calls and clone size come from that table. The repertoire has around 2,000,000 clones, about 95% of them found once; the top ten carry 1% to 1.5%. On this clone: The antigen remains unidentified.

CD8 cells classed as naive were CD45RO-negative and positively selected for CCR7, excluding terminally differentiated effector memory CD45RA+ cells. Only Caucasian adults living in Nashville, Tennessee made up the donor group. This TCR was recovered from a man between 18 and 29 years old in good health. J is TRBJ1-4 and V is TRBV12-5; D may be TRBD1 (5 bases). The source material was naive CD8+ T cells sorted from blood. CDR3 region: CASGFGDPATNEKLFF. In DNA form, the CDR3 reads TGTGCTAGTGGTTTTGGGGACCCTGCAACTAATGAAAAACTGTTTTTT.